This T cell receptor (beta chain) originates from a study of blood T cell repertoires in COVID-19. Study details: Spain, Italy and the United States supplied samples that represented acute and convalescent COVID-19. The analysed material was cDNA or gDNA that came from T cells, B-cell-depleted T cells, or PBMCs.

Authors' processing steps: By means of reference gene primer amplification, nucleated cell counts were estimated. Method: immunoSEQ multiplex PCR; TCRdb's copy keeps in-frame clones and lacks some. D and trimming were read from the DNA, whereas the V and J calls and clone size are those reported in that table. The sample shows 200,000 to 250,000 clones, about 90% of them seen only once. The V gene lost 0 bases and the J gene lost 1 base, with 10 bases spanning the gap. Per germline, CDR1 SGHKS and CDR2 YYEKEE (reference sequence). This CDR3 region has 15 residues. This chain connects TRBV5-5 to TRBJ2-5, with D perhaps matching TRBD1 (6 bases). The clonotype originates from a woman in her late teens or twenties who had recovered from COVID-19. The sequenced material came from peripheral blood. This CDR3 is CASSLVGALQETQYF. The DNA for the CDR3 is TGTGCCAGCAGCTTGGTGGGGGCACTCCAAGAGACCCAGTACTTC.